A single sample gave rise to the 22 T cell receptor beta chains below, sequenced in a study of tumor-infiltrating lymphocytes in primary liver carcinoma (dated by TCRdb to about 2017). Blood RNA was extracted from unsorted whole blood using TRIzol reagent, and germline DNA was obtained with the DNeasy Blood & Tissue kit. The instrument was an Illumina HiSeq 2500. Using a constant-region primer and ProtoScript II reverse transcriptase, TCRbeta-specific cDNA was reverse-transcribed from about 540 ng total RNA. Construction of the TCRbeta libraries relied on three nested rounds of multiplex PCR, following a slightly modified ARM-PCR procedure. Each of the first two PCR rounds ran for 10 cycles and used multiplex TRBV1-TRBV30 forward primers together with a Cbeta reverse primer. TCRdb redid the processing of the public reads, applying fastp at Q25 and MiXCR, and retained in-frame beta chains. Rows matching on CDR3 protein sequence are summarized as one entry with the most common DNA and genes. Here the sample has 300,000 to 400,000 distinct CDR3 sequences; 60% to 80% occur a single time. The ten largest clonotypes hold 9% to 10% of the sample.

The source material was peripheral blood. The receptors here all came from a man aged 35-49 years with primary liver carcinoma and hepatitis B virus infection.

This clonotype showed up just a few times. V gene TRBV29-1 combines with J gene TRBJ1-1; D is undetermined. Trimming removed 4 bases at V and 0 bases at J, with 12 bases between. CDR3 length equals 14 residues. Germline CDR1 is SQVTM and CDR2 is ANQGSEA. Here the CDR3 reads CSVGGWGMNTEAFF. In nucleotides, the CDR3 is TGCAGCGTTGGTGGATGGGGTATGAACACTGAAGCTTTCTTT.

This clonotype was observed many times. The rearrangement joins TRBV6-1 to TRBJ1-1; D remains ambiguous. Germline lookup yields CDR1 MNHNS and CDR2 SASEGT. This CDR3 region has 13 residues. V lost 6 bases, J lost 6 bases, and 14 bases lay in between. The CDR3 DNA sequence: TGTGCCAGCAGATCACCGGGAAAACCTGAAGCTTTCTTT. Protein sequence: CASRSPGKPEAFF.

Of note for this clonotype: The junction shows a germline mismatch at one end, possibly a read error. The chain has TRBV5-1 and TRBJ2-1; D is possibly TRBD2 (5 bases). Germline-derived CDR1 and CDR2 are SGHRS and YFSETQ. This CDR3 has 16 amino acids. The CDR3 nucleotides read TGCGTCAGCAGCTTACGAACTGAGGGAGCGGATAATGAGCAGTTCTTC. This translates into CVSSLRTEGADNEQFF. The full variable domain, its missing parts supplied by reference TRBV5-1 and TRBJ2-1, is KAGVTQTPRYLIKTRGQQVTLSCSPISGHRSVSWYQQTPGQGLQFLFEYFSETQRNKGNFPGRFSGRQFSNSRSEMNVSTLELGDSALYLCVSSLRTEGADNEQFFGPGTRLTVL.

This chain joins TRBV11-2 and TRBJ2-1; 8 bases are shared with TRBD1. The germline V gene encodes CDR1 SGHAT and CDR2 FQNNGV. The CDR3 has 13 residues. V lost 4 bases, J lost 7 bases, and 3 bases stayed unmatched. The CDR3 region has the DNA TGTGCCAGCAGCTCTTACAGGGGGAATGAGCAGTTCTTC. Its protein is CASSSYRGNEQFF.

With respect to this clonotype: At one of its ends the junction is not consistent with the germline gene, which may arise from a read error. This chain connects TRBV4-1 to TRBJ2-3; 8 bases match TRBD2. The CDR3 runs 17 residues. Looked up from germline, CDR1 is MGHRA and CDR2 is YSYEKL. DNA for the CDR3: TGCGCCAGTAGCCAAGGGGCAGCGGGAGTACGTACAGGTACGCAGTATTTT. Protein product: CASSQGAAGVRTGTQYF.

This clonotype has just a few counts. The V gene is TRBV7-9, the J gene TRBJ2-1, with D perhaps TRBD1 or TRBD2 (6 bases each). The V gene lost 0 bases and the J gene lost 10 bases, with 13 bases spanning the gap. There are 14 residues in the CDR3. Germline CDR1 reads SEHNR; CDR2 reads FQNEAQ (reference sequence). The CDR3 protein is CASSLAGGDWEQFF. The DNA of the CDR3 is TGTGCCAGCAGCTTAGCGGGGGGCGACTGGGAGCAGTTCTTC. Drawing the rest from reference TRBV7-9 and TRBJ2-1, the complete variable domain is DTGVSQNPRHKITKRGQNVTFRCDPISEHNRLYWYRQTLGQGPEFLTYFQNEAQLEKSRLLSDRFSAERPKGSFSTLEIQRTEQGDSAMYLCASSLAGGDWEQFFGPGTRLTVL.

The V gene is TRBV7-9, the J gene TRBJ2-5; D is uncertain. Germline V gene data show CDR1 as SEHNR and CDR2 as FQNEAQ (reference sequence). V shed 0 bases and J shed 0 bases, with 5 bases lying between them. This CDR3 contains 14 residues. The CDR3 nucleotides read TGTGCCAGCAGCTTAGCTTCGTACCAAGAGACCCAGTACTTC. Encoded protein: CASSLASYQETQYF.

For this clonotype: Germline and junction disagree at one end, which may indicate a read error. The CDR3: CASGFGDITEAFF. The CDR3 coding sequence is TGTGCCAGCGGCTTCGGCGACATCACTGAAGCTTTCTTT. The rearrangement links TRBV11-2 to TRBJ1-1, with D unresolved. Germline V gene lookup returns CDR1 SGHAT and CDR2 FQNNGV. The CDR3 sequence is 13 residues long.

As for this clonotype: In this CDR3 the conserved last residue, phenylalanine or tryptophan, is missing, so a read error is likely. The chain joins TRBV11-2 to TRBJ2-7; 9 nucleotides agree with TRBD1. Germline V CDR1 and CDR2: SGHAT, FQNNGV. CDR3 length: 13 residues. This chain's CDR3 is CASSTDRGYEQYL. The CDR3 region has the DNA TGTGCTAGCAGCACTGACAGGGGGTACGAGCAGTACTTG.

On this clonotype: Germline and junction disagree at one end, which may indicate a read error. V and J are TRBV14 and TRBJ2-1; TRBD2 agrees at 8 bases. Germline values: CDR1 SGHDN, CDR2 FVKESK. The CDR3 is made up of 16 amino acids. This chain's CDR3 is CGSSPPGGRFYNEQFF. DNA for the CDR3: TGTGGCAGCAGCCCCCCCGGCGGGAGGTTCTACAATGAGCAGTTCTTC.

This clonotype has at least ten counts. In nucleotides, the CDR3 is TGTGCCAGCAGCCTTGCGGCCCCGGCCACCGGGGAGCTGTTTTTT. It encodes CASSLAAPATGELFF. The chain joins TRBV11-1 to TRBJ2-2; D uncertain. CDR1 is SGHAT, CDR2 FQDESV, per germline (reference sequence). Trimming pared 5 bases from V and 4 bases from J, leaving 14 bases between. The length of the CDR3 is 15 residues.

The chain is built from TRBV11-1 and TRBJ2-1; 8 bases agree with TRBD1. The CDR3 has 17 residues. Looked up from germline, CDR1 is SGHAT and CDR2 is FQDESV (reference sequence). J gave up 5 bases and V 6 bases, and 15 bases lay outside the gene matches. The CDR3 is CASRSRDRSFSDNEQFF. CDR3 coding DNA: TGTGCCAGCAGATCCCGGGACAGGTCTTTCTCTGACAATGAGCAGTTCTTC.

The V call is TRBV30, the J call TRBJ2-5; D is undetermined. The V end lost 0 bases, the J end lost 5 bases, and 10 bases lay between the germline ends. The length of the CDR3 is 13 residues. The germline gives CDR1 GTSNPN, CDR2 SVGIG (reference sequence). CDR3 DNA: TGTGCCTGGAGTGTAAAATTCGGGGAGACCCAGTACTTC. Protein: CAWSVKFGETQYF.

In the case of this clonotype: Germline is not matched at one junction end, which may reflect a read error. The J gene is TRBJ2-3, the V gene TRBV7-9; 13 bases are a match to TRBD2. Germline-derived CDR1 and CDR2 are SEHNR and FQNEAQ (reference sequence). The CDR3 is made up of 14 amino acids. The CDR3 reads CDSSLALRTSGGDF. The CDR3 nucleotides read TGTGACAGCAGCTTAGCGCTTCGAACTAGCGGGGGGGATTTT.

This clonotype has only a few counts. The chain is built from TRBV2 and TRBJ1-1; 7 bases are shared with TRBD1. Germline V gene data show CDR1 as SNHLY and CDR2 as FYNNEI. The CDR3 extends over 13 amino acids. Unmatched junction bases numbered 4, after V lost 8 bases and J lost 1 base. The CDR3 coding sequence is TGTGCCAGCTCCAGGGGGGGGAACACTGAAGCTTTCTTT. Protein: CASSRGGNTEAFF.

This clonotype is a singleton in its sample. One end of the junction does not line up with germline, which may come from a read error. The chain joins TRBV11-2 to TRBJ2-1, with a tentative D call TRBD2 (6 bases). Germline CDR1 reads SGHAT; CDR2 reads FQNNGV. The CDR3 length is 14 residues. CDR3 sequence (DNA): TGTGCCAGCAGCCCCAGGACTACCCTCAATGAACAGTCCTTC. Residues: CASSPRTTLNEQSF.

This clonotype showed up many times. The rearrangement links TRBV6-5 to TRBJ2-1; a weak D match, TRBD1 (5 bases). Trimming cost V 6 bases and J 5 bases, with 17 bases left between them. Germline CDR1 and CDR2: MNHEY and SVGAGI. The CDR3 loop spans 15 amino acids. Written as DNA, the CDR3 is TGTGCCAGCAGACCGTCAGGGTACCTCGACAATGAGCAGTTCTTC. Protein sequence: CASRPSGYLDNEQFF.

This clonotype was recorded a few times. This chain joins TRBV5-1 and TRBJ1-1; D not resolved. V lost 5 bases, J lost 0 bases, and 8 bases lay in between. Germline CDR1 SGHRS, CDR2 YFSETQ. This CDR3 contains 13 residues. Here the CDR3 DNA reads TGCGCCAGCAGGGAGGCAGTGAACACTGAAGCTTTCTTT. Translating it yields CASREAVNTEAFF.

Worth noting for this clonotype: The conserved final phenylalanine or tryptophan is absent from the CDR3, which likely points to a read error. The V call is TRBV5-4, the J call TRBJ2-3; maybe TRBD2 (5 bases). CDR1 is SGHNT and CDR2 is YYREEE in the germline V gene (reference sequence). The CDR3 length is 13 residues. The CDR3 DNA reads TGTGCCAGCAGCTCTAGCAGCTCAGAAACGCAGTATTTG. It translates to CASSSSSSETQYL.

This clonotype came up many times. The rearrangement uses TRBV12-3 or TRBV12-4 and TRBJ2-3; 9 bases are shared with TRBD1. CDR3 length: 18 residues. V trimming: 4 bases; J trimming: 2 bases; junction bases outside the gene matches: 13. The CDR3 sequence is CASSSGQGKGIFTDTQYF. DNA of the CDR3: TGTGCCAGCAGTTCGGGACAGGGCAAGGGGATTTTCACAGATACGCAGTATTTT.

This clonotype was recorded at least ten times. This sequence joins TRBV12-3 or TRBV12-4 and TRBJ1-4; D is uncertain. This CDR3 is 12 amino acids long. V shed 5 bases and J shed 4 bases, with 5 bases lying between them. The CDR3 region has the DNA TGTGCCAGCAGTATGATTAATGAAAAACTGTTTTTT. Encoded protein: CASSMINEKLFF.

Regarding this clonotype: The CDR3 end shows no conserved phenylalanine or tryptophan, and so a read error is likely. The DNA is omitted, as the CDR3 cannot be located on it reliably, and the CDR3 follows TCRdb's listing. V gene TRBV28 combines with J gene TRBJ2-3; TRBD1, the D gene given by the table, was not confirmed from the DNA. Germline-derived CDR1 and CDR2 are MDHEN and SYDVKM. The CDR3 totals 14 residues, both ends included. CDR3 loop: CASMRFVSEATPHL.